The 18 T cell receptor beta chains listed next were all sequenced from one sample in a study of glioma-infiltrating T cells. Using RNA template, CDR3s of TCR alpha and beta were amplified with iRepertoire arm-PCR. TCRdb re-derived calls from the multiplex PCR reads in MiXCR, one entry per CDR3 protein. The sample has 100,000 to 150,000 distinct CDR3 sequences, roughly 23% seen once. Sequencing input: glioma tissue, nonneoplastic brain tissue, or PBMCs (not recorded which). These receptors were collected from a human donor with low-grade glioma or glioblastoma, undergoing nonglioma brain surgery, or in good health (not recorded which).

The J gene is TRBJ2-1, the V gene TRBV5-1; D gene unclear. Germline values: CDR1 SGHRS, CDR2 YFSETQ. CDR3 length equals 12 residues. V was trimmed by 2 bases and J by 5 bases, leaving 5 bases between them. The CDR3 loop reads CASSLEDNEQFF. The CDR3 coding sequence is TGCGCCAGCAGCTTAGAAGACAATGAGCAGTTCTTC.

This clonotype occurred many times. The V gene is TRBV6-1, the J gene TRBJ2-5; D uncertain. The CDR3 runs to 14 residues. CDR1 is MNHNS and CDR2 is SASEGT in the germline V gene. The V and J ends lost 4 bases and 1 base respectively, with 10 bases between them. The chain's CDR3 is CASSVSRIQETQYF. In nucleotides, the CDR3 is TGTGCCAGCAGTGTATCGAGAATCCAAGAGACCCAGTACTTC.

This clonotype was seen at least ten times. This rearrangement joins TRBV6-1 to TRBJ1-5; possible D gene TRBD1, 6 bases. Germline V gives CDR1 MNHNS, CDR2 SASEGT. Trimming cost V 5 bases and J 5 bases, with 13 bases left between them. The CDR3 sequence is 14 residues long. The chain's CDR3 is CASSPGQSYQPQHF. For the CDR3, the DNA is TGTGCCAGCAGTCCCGGACAGTCCTATCAGCCCCAGCATTTT.

This clonotype has ten or more counts. Its ends do not fully match the called genes, so a read error is possible. This chain uses TRBV18 with TRBJ2-7, with TRBD2 matching over 9 bases. CDR3 length: 14 amino acids. Germline loops: CDR1 KGHSH, CDR2 LQKENI. CDR3 coding DNA: TGCGCCAGCAGCCCGACTAGCGGAGCCTACGAGCAGTACTTC. Protein product: CASSPTSGAYEQYF.

The CDR3 sequence: CAWSQFQGQYF. The CDR3, as DNA: TGTGCCTGGAGTCAGTTTCAGGGACAGTATTTT. The chain couples TRBV30 to TRBJ2-3, with D tentatively TRBD1 (5 bases). This CDR3 is 11 amino acids long. Deletions cut 2 bases from V and 12 bases from J, with 12 bases between. Germline V gives CDR1 GTSNPN, CDR2 SVGIG (reference sequence).

As regards this clonotype: A much bigger clone sits one base away, suggesting this may be a read error. The CDR3 spells CASSLVWTGFHGELFF. The CDR3 DNA follows: TGTGCCAGCAGTTTAGTCTGGACAGGGTTTCACGGGGAGCTGTTTTTT. The rearrangement uses TRBV27 and TRBJ2-2; 8 bases align to TRBD1. V shed 2 bases and J 7 bases; nucleotides not matched to a gene: 9. This CDR3 spans 16 amino acids. Germline CDR1 is MNHEY and CDR2 is SMNVEV (reference sequence).

This clonotype showed up just a few times. The chain joins TRBV3-1 to TRBJ2-1; D gene ambiguous. V was cut by 1 base and J by 5 bases, with 6 bases left in between. This CDR3 region has 13 residues. Germline lookup yields CDR1 LGHDT and CDR2 YNNKEL (reference sequence). The CDR3 loop is CASSQVDNNEQFF. In DNA form, the CDR3 reads TGTGCCAGCAGCCAAGTAGATAACAATGAGCAGTTCTTC.

This clonotype was seen many times. The chain recombines TRBV27 with TRBJ2-7, with 13 bases fitting TRBD2. J gave up 2 bases and V 5 bases, and 3 bases lay outside the gene matches. The CDR3 runs 15 residues. Germline assignment: CDR1 MNHEY and CDR2 SMNVEV (reference sequence). The CDR3: CASSLTSGRTYEQYF. CDR3 sequence (DNA): TGTGCCAGCAGTCTGACTAGCGGGAGGACCTACGAGCAGTACTTC.

Turning to this clonotype: Given a much more abundant clone one base away, this may be a read error. The V gene is TRBV18, the J gene TRBJ2-7, with 9 bases matching TRBD1. Germline trimming cut 3 bases from V and 6 bases from J; bases unmatched to any gene: 3. Germline V gene sequence: CDR1 KGHSH, CDR2 LQKENI. This CDR3 contains 13 residues. The CDR3 is CASSPTTGGEQYF. For the CDR3, the DNA is TGTGCCAGCTCACCCACGACAGGGGGCGAGCAGTACTTC. The complete variable domain, with remaining parts taken from reference TRBV18 and TRBJ2-7, reads NAGVMQNPRHLVRRRGQEARLRCSPMKGHSHVYWYRQLPEEGLKFMVYLQKENIIDESGMPKERFSAEFPKEGPSILRIQQVVRGDSAAYFCASSPTTGGEQYFGPGTRLTVT.

The chain is built from TRBV7-3 and TRBJ2-3, with 7 nucleotides matching TRBD2. This CDR3 is 19 amino acids long. The J segment lost 3 bases and the V segment lost 1 base, leaving 16 bases of the junction unmatched. CDR1 is SGHTA, CDR2 FQGTGA, per germline. CDR3: CASSLNGRGRADFTDTQYF. The DNA of the CDR3 is TGTGCCAGCAGCTTAAACGGTCGAGGGAGGGCTGATTTTACAGATACGCAGTATTTT.

In regard to this clonotype: A read error may produce the germline difference seen at one junction end. The chain recombines TRBV6-5 with TRBJ2-3; no reliable D call. This CDR3 region has 16 residues. In germline, CDR1 is MNHEY, CDR2 SVGAGI. DNA for the CDR3: TGTGCCGGCAGTTACTCGATAAGCGCGGGCACAGATACGCAGTATTTT. It is translated as CAGSYSISAGTDTQYF.

This clonotype appeared many times. This chain joins TRBV6-1 and TRBJ2-3, with TRBD1 matching 8 bases. With 6 bases clipped from V and 1 base from J, the junction kept 15 bases outside the gene matches. This CDR3 has 18 residues. Germline V gene lookup returns CDR1 MNHNS and CDR2 SASEGT. The CDR3 DNA follows: TGTGCCAGCAGCCTACGATTCCCTCTGACAGGGGGCACAGATACGCAGTATTTT. Amino acids: CASSLRFPLTGGTDTQYF.

This clonotype was counted ten times or more. The chain recombines TRBV7-9 with TRBJ1-2; 8 nucleotides match TRBD1. From germline, CDR1 is SEHNR and CDR2 FQNEAQ (reference sequence). V was clipped by 1 base and J by 2 bases; unmatched bases: 9. The CDR3 consists of 17 residues. The CDR3 reads CASSLGRRGRPNYGYTF. CDR3 in DNA: TGTGCCAGCAGCTTAGGTCGCAGGGGGCGTCCCAACTATGGCTACACCTTC.

This clonotype came up many times. The rearrangement joins TRBV11-2 to TRBJ1-1, with no clear D. The CDR3 has 14 amino acids. The V gene's germline CDR1 is SGHAT and CDR2 FQNNGV. V shed 0 bases and J shed 1 base, with 6 bases lying between them. The CDR3 DNA reads as TGTGCCAGCAGCTTAGAATCGGGGAACACTGAAGCTTTCTTT. Translated, it gives CASSLESGNTEAFF. The variable domain in full, completed from reference TRBV11-2 and TRBJ1-1, reads EAGVAQSPRYKIIEKRQSVAFWCNPISGHATLYWYQQILGQGPKLLIQFQNNGVVDDSQLPKDRFSAERLKGVDSTLKIQPAKLEDSAVYLCASSLESGNTEAFFGQGTRLTVV.

This clonotype was seen more than once but under ten times. A junction boundary mismatches the germline segment, possibly from a read error. This sequence joins TRBV9 and TRBJ2-5; 11 bases fit TRBD2. Germline loops: CDR1 SGDLS, CDR2 YYNGEE. This CDR3 is built from 15 residues. The CDR3 is CASSVGGTSGETQYF. CDR3 in DNA: TGTGCCAGTAGCGTAGGGGGGACTAGCGGAGAGACCCAGTACTTC.

The table lists this clonotype with many counts. This chain links TRBV6-1 with TRBJ2-7; D gene uncertain. CDR3 length: 12 amino acids. The germline V gene encodes CDR1 MNHNS and CDR2 SASEGT. Trimming removed 6 bases from V and 1 base from J, with 7 bases in between. The CDR3 is CASRPDSYEQYF. CDR3 DNA sequence: TGTGCCAGCAGACCCGATTCCTACGAGCAGTACTTC.

This clonotype was seen ten or more times. The chain carries TRBV19 and TRBJ2-2, with no clear D. Per the germline V gene, CDR1 is LNHDA and CDR2 is SQIVND (reference sequence). The CDR3 has 14 amino acids. V was shortened by 5 bases and J by 3 bases, with 10 bases between the two germline ends. CDR3 nucleotide sequence: TGTGCCAGTAGTGCCCGGGCCGACACCGGGGAGCTGTTTTTT. Translated: CASSARADTGELFF. The full variable domain, completed using reference TRBV19 and TRBJ2-2, is DGGITQSPKYLFRKEGQNVTLSCEQNLNHDAMYWYRQDPGQGLRLIYYSQIVNDFQKGDIAEGYSVSREKKESFPLTVTSAQKNPTAFYLCASSARADTGELFFGEGSRLTVL.

This clonotype was seen many times. This chain joins TRBV7-2 and TRBJ2-4; D is perhaps TRBD1 (6 bases). CDR1 and CDR2 from the germline V gene are SGHTA and FQGNSA. This CDR3 comprises 15 residues. Trimming left V 5 bases short and J 7 bases short, with 18 bases between. CDR3 DNA sequence: TGTGCCAGCAGCCCGCAGGGGCCTGAACTGAACATTCAGTACTTC. As protein: CASSPQGPELNIQYF.